The 28 T cell receptor beta chains reported below all come from one sample, sequenced in a study of cytomegalovirus exposure and HLA in healthy donors. Both 60 Vbeta primers and 13 Jbeta primers went into the PCR. Assay used: immunoSEQ multiplex PCR; TCRdb lists only in-frame clones, some missing. This sample has around 80,000 clones, with about 79% found just once. The sequenced material came from PBMCs. These receptors were obtained from a man in his forties or fifties in good health and CMV-seronegative.

This sequence joins TRBV18 and TRBJ2-5; 9 bases line up with TRBD2. This CDR3 has 16 amino acids. From germline, CDR1 is KGHSH and CDR2 LQKENI. With V trimmed by 1 base and J by 5 bases, 8 bases remained unmatched. CDR3 sequence: CASSPRGGRATETQYF. DNA of the CDR3: TGTGCCAGCTCACCACGTGGCGGGAGGGCCACGGAGACCCAGTACTTC.

The genes are TRBV9 and TRBJ2-2, with a possible D match to TRBD2 (6 bases). The germline CDR1 and CDR2 sequences are SGDLS and YYNGEE. V lost 0 bases and J lost 1, with 10 bases in between. The CDR3 totals 16 residues. The CDR3 coding sequence is TGTGCCAGCAGCGTAGCAGTTAGCGGGAACACCGGGGAGCTGTTTTTT. Translation gives CASSVAVSGNTGELFF.

V gene TRBV2 combines with J gene TRBJ1-5, with 8 nucleotides matching TRBD1. V was pared by 4 bases and J by 5 bases, with 4 bases of the junction left unmatched. The CDR3 length is 14 residues. The germline CDR1 and CDR2 sequences are SNHLY and FYNNEI. This CDR3 reads CASSGPGGDQPQHF. As DNA, the CDR3 is TGTGCCAGCAGTGGGCCAGGGGGCGATCAGCCCCAGCATTTT.

The chain carries TRBV2 and TRBJ1-1; TRBD1 aligns across 8 bases. With 6 bases clipped from V and 4 bases from J, the junction kept 4 bases outside the gene matches. The germline V gene has CDR1 SNHLY and CDR2 FYNNEI. This CDR3 has 13 residues. The CDR3 here is CASRAQGATEAFF. CDR3 sequence (DNA): TGTGCCAGCAGGGCCCAGGGGGCCACTGAAGCTTTCTTT. The full variable domain, rest sourced from reference TRBV2 and TRBJ1-1, is EPEVTQTPSHQVTQMGQEVILRCVPISNHLYFYWYRQILGQKVEFLVSFYNNEISEKSEIFDDQFSVERPDGSNFTLKIRSTKLEDSAMYFCASRAQGATEAFFGQGTRLTVV.

The chain carries TRBV7-3 and TRBJ1-4, with 7 bases identical to TRBD1. The V and J ends lost 0 bases and 8 bases, in that order; junction bases with no gene match: 6. CDR1 and CDR2 (germline): SGHTA, FQGTGA. The CDR3 has 15 amino acids. This CDR3 reads CASSLTGGAGEKLFF. DNA of the CDR3: TGTGCCAGCAGCTTAACAGGGGGCGCGGGGGAAAAACTGTTTTTT.

The CDR3 loop reads CASSEEGGRFEKLFF. The CDR3 DNA is TGTGCCAGCAGTGAAGAGGGGGGGCGCTTTGAAAAACTGTTTTTT. This sequence joins TRBV6-1 and TRBJ1-4, with D perhaps matching TRBD1 (6 bases). In germline, CDR1 is MNHNS, CDR2 SASEGT. This CDR3 contains 15 residues. With 1 base removed from V and 7 bases from J, the gap between germline ends came to 13 bases.

The V call is TRBV5-1, the J call TRBJ2-7; TRBD2 agrees at 7 bases. The CDR3 sequence is 16 residues long. The V segment lost 0 bases and the J segment 0 bases; nucleotides outside the gene matches: 6. In germline, CDR1 is SGHRS, CDR2 YFSETQ. The CDR3 nucleotides are TGCGCCAGCAGCTTGGTTGCTAGCGGTTCCTCCTACGAGCAGTACTTC. Translated: CASSLVASGSSYEQYF.

The gene calls are TRBV19 and TRBJ1-2, with TRBD1 matching over 8 bases. Trimming cost V 5 bases and J 0 bases; bases outside gene matches: 8. The CDR3 has 16 residues. The germline gives CDR1 LNHDA, CDR2 SQIVND (reference sequence). The CDR3 DNA follows: TGTGCCAGTAGTCAGGGGGCGGTGATCCCTAACTATGGCTACACCTTC. Translating it yields CASSQGAVIPNYGYTF.

V gene TRBV27 combines with J gene TRBJ2-3, with a weak D call TRBD1 (5 bases). The V gene's germline CDR1 is MNHEY and CDR2 SMNVEV (reference sequence). Trimming removed 2 bases at V and 3 bases at J, with 9 bases between. The CDR3 runs 14 residues. CDR3 residues: CASSLRAGTDTQYF. CDR3 in DNA: TGTGCCAGCAGTTTAAGGGCAGGGACAGATACGCAGTATTTT.

There are a few counts of this clone. Here the CDR3 DNA reads TGCGCCAGCAGCTTAGGGGCTGGGAATTCACCCCTCCACTTT. Translation: CASSLGAGNSPLHF. The chain combines TRBV5-1 with TRBJ1-6, with a weak D call TRBD1 (5 bases). Germline values: CDR1 SGHRS, CDR2 YFSETQ. Trimming left V 2 bases short and J 7 bases short, with 10 bases between. The length of the CDR3 is 14 residues.

The count of this clone is one. The chain combines TRBV28 with TRBJ2-7; D unclear. V was pared by 5 bases and J by 1 base, with 27 bases between. Germline lookup yields CDR1 MDHEN and CDR2 SYDVKM. This CDR3 is 19 amino acids long. CDR3 coding DNA: TGTGCCAGCAGTGTAAACGTAGCCGGCTTAGACTTAATATCCTACGAGCAGTACTTC. Residues: CASSVNVAGLDLISYEQYF.

The chain couples TRBV28 to TRBJ2-2; the D gene is possibly TRBD1 (7 bases). This CDR3 region has 16 residues. Trimming pared 2 bases from V and 7 bases from J, leaving 17 bases between. Germline V gives CDR1 MDHEN, CDR2 SYDVKM. This CDR3 reads CASSLGGGASIGELFF. CDR3 DNA: TGTGCCAGCAGTTTAGGAGGGGGCGCAAGCATCGGGGAGCTGTTTTTT.

CDR3: CASSPGLSNEKLFF. As DNA, the CDR3 is TGTGCCAGCAGCCCGGGACTGAGTAATGAAAAACTGTTTTTT. V usage is TRBV5-4 and J usage is TRBJ1-4; TRBD1 is a possible D gene (5 bases). V was pared by 4 bases and J by 4 bases, with 11 bases between. Germline assignment: CDR1 SGHNT and CDR2 YYREEE (reference sequence). This CDR3 comprises 14 residues.

The chain employs TRBV19 and TRBJ2-5; TRBD2 is a possible D gene (6 bases). Per the germline V gene, CDR1 is LNHDA and CDR2 is SQIVND (reference sequence). The CDR3 length is 15 residues. Deletions cut 4 bases from V and 5 bases from J, with 17 bases between. The CDR3 DNA sequence: TGTGCCAGTAGTACCCCTGGGAGGTATACGGAGACCCAGTACTTC. It codes for CASSTPGRYTETQYF.

The count of this clone is one. This rearrangement joins TRBV11-2 to TRBJ2-3, with no clear D. The germline CDR1 and CDR2 sequences are SGHAT and FQNNGV. CDR3 length equals 14 residues. The V and J ends lost 5 bases and 2 bases respectively, with 11 bases between them. CDR3: CASSTRSNTDTQYF. The CDR3 nucleotides are TGTGCCAGCAGCACCCGGAGCAACACAGATACGCAGTATTTT. The variable domain in full, completed from reference TRBV11-2 and TRBJ2-3, reads EAGVAQSPRYKIIEKRQSVAFWCNPISGHATLYWYQQILGQGPKLLIQFQNNGVVDDSQLPKDRFSAERLKGVDSTLKIQPAKLEDSAVYLCASSTRSNTDTQYFGPGTRLTVL.

In this sample, this clone turned up once. The V and J genes are TRBV5-1 and TRBJ2-1, with 9 bases identical to TRBD2. V gave up 0 bases and J gave up 2 bases; unmatched junction bases: 3. The germline gives CDR1 SGHRS, CDR2 YFSETQ. The CDR3 runs 16 residues. The CDR3 DNA is TGCGCCAGCAGCTTGGAGCTAGCGGGGCCCTACAATGAGCAGTTCTTC. It codes for CASSLELAGPYNEQFF.

Here the CDR3 reads CASGQTATNEKLFF. The CDR3 DNA reads as TGCGCCAGCGGACAAACCGCAACTAATGAAAAACTGTTTTTT. The chain employs TRBV5-1 and TRBJ1-4; a weak D match, TRBD1 (5 bases). This CDR3 comprises 14 residues. V shed 7 bases and J shed 0 bases, with 10 bases lying between them. Per the germline V gene, CDR1 is SGHRS and CDR2 is YFSETQ.

The chain is built from TRBV2 and TRBJ1-5; no firm D call. Germline V gene data show CDR1 as SNHLY and CDR2 as FYNNEI. This CDR3 comprises 14 residues. V lost 6 bases to trimming and J lost 2 bases, with 11 bases between them. The CDR3 region has the DNA TGTGCCAGCAGCGTTATCCAGGGCAATCAGCCCCAGCATTTT. This codes for CASSVIQGNQPQHF.

This clone was seen a handful of times. The genes are TRBV6-1 and TRBJ2-3; D perhaps matches TRBD1 (6 bases). Trimming took off 6 bases at V and 10 bases at J, with 17 bases between the two ends. The germline V gene has CDR1 MNHNS and CDR2 SASEGT. The CDR3 contains 13 residues. CDR3 residues: CASRGTQGTSQYF. The CDR3 DNA sequence: TGTGCCAGCAGGGGGACACAGGGAACCTCGCAGTATTTT.

This chain links TRBV18 with TRBJ1-5; tentatively, D is TRBD1 (5 bases). V was cut by 4 bases and J by 7 bases, with 23 bases left in between. Germline V gene sequence: CDR1 KGHSH, CDR2 LQKENI. The CDR3 contains 17 residues. The DNA for the CDR3 is TGTGCCAGCTCACTCGCGGTCTGGCAGGGAGGAGGGCAGCCCCAGCATTTT. It specifies CASSLAVWQGGGQPQHF.

The J gene is TRBJ2-7, the V gene TRBV10-3, with TRBD2 matching 8 bases. Unmatched junction bases numbered 6, after V lost 11 bases and J lost 0 bases. The germline CDR1 and CDR2 sequences are ENHRY and SYGVKD. The CDR3 is 13 amino acids. The CDR3 nucleotides read TGTGCCGTTCACAGCGGGAGCTCCTACGAGCAGTACTTC. This codes for CAVHSGSSYEQYF.

The gene calls are TRBV4-2 and TRBJ2-5; D might be TRBD2 (6 bases). Germline V gene sequence: CDR1 LGHNA, CDR2 YNFKEQ. V was pared by 0 bases and J by 4 bases, with 15 bases between. This CDR3 region has 16 residues. DNA for the CDR3: TGTGCCAGCAGCCAAGATCCCAGCGGGTTGATAGAGACCCAGTACTTC. Protein product: CASSQDPSGLIETQYF.

The V call is TRBV6-4, the J call TRBJ2-2; TRBD2 might be the D (6 bases). The V gene lost 3 bases and the J gene lost 3 bases, with 14 bases spanning the gap. There are 16 residues in the CDR3. The germline V gene has CDR1 MRHNA and CDR2 SNTAGT. The CDR3, as DNA: TGTGCCAGCAGTGAAAAGGAGGGAAGTGACACCGGGGAGCTGTTTTTT. Translating it yields CASSEKEGSDTGELFF.

This clone was observed a single time. This chain links TRBV28 with TRBJ1-2; 7 bases agree with TRBD1. There are 14 residues in the CDR3. The ends lost 3 bases at V and 4 bases at J; junction bases unmatched: 5. The germline CDR1 and CDR2 sequences are MDHEN and SYDVKM. The CDR3 here is CASSFRGQIYGYTF. For the CDR3, the DNA is TGTGCCAGCAGTTTCAGGGGACAGATCTATGGCTACACCTTC.

This clone was observed a handful of times. The chain is built from TRBV6-1 and TRBJ2-4; D perhaps matches TRBD2 (8 bases). V lost 0 bases to trimming and J lost 12 bases, with 36 bases between them. CDR3 length equals 21 residues. Germline V gives CDR1 MNHNS, CDR2 SASEGT. DNA for the CDR3: TGTGCCAGCAGTGAAGCAAGACAGGGACGATTTGTGCGGGAGGATCGGGACAGTCAGTACTTC. This translates into CASSEARQGRFVREDRDSQYF.

This clone was detected only a few times. The V call is TRBV6-5, the J call TRBJ2-7; 7 bases line up with TRBD2. CDR1 MNHEY and CDR2 SVGAGI come from the germline V gene. The CDR3 is made up of 15 amino acids. J was trimmed by 4 bases and V by 0 bases; bases with no gene match: 6. The CDR3 region is CASSYSAGRGYEQYF. CDR3 bases: TGTGCCAGCAGTTACTCAGCGGGGAGGGGTTACGAGCAGTACTTC.

The V and J genes are TRBV5-1 and TRBJ2-2, with 10 bases fitting TRBD2. Germline lookup yields CDR1 SGHRS and CDR2 YFSETQ. The CDR3 covers 18 residues. With V trimmed by 4 bases and J by 2 bases, 11 bases remained unmatched. Here the CDR3 DNA reads TGCGCCAGCAGCCGTGGGGTGCTAGCGGGGGCAAACACCGGGGAGCTGTTTTTT. Translation: CASSRGVLAGANTGELFF. The full variable domain, its missing parts supplied by reference TRBV5-1 and TRBJ2-2, is KAGVTQTPRYLIKTRGQQVTLSCSPISGHRSVSWYQQTPGQGLQFLFEYFSETQRNKGNFPGRFSGRQFSNSRSEMNVSTLELGDSALYLCASSRGVLAGANTGELFFGEGSRLTVL.

The chain uses TRBV12-5 and TRBJ2-3, with TRBD1 as a possible D gene (6 bases). V shed 1 base and J shed 0 bases, with 8 bases lying between them. The V gene's germline CDR1 is LGHNT and CDR2 FRNRAP. The CDR3 runs to 15 residues. CDR3 in amino acids: CASGLGTGSTDTQYF. In DNA, the CDR3 is TGTGCTAGTGGTTTGGGTACAGGGAGCACAGATACGCAGTATTTT.